The 16 T cell receptor beta chains listed next were all sequenced from one sample in a study of CD8 T cells in Susac syndrome. About 0.5 to 1 ug RNA was reverse transcribed with random hexamers. TCRdb analysed the immunoSEQ multiplex PCR reads with MiXCR anew, one entry per CDR3 protein. The table records about 300,000 distinct CDR3 sequences, around 84% of them present only once. The source material was CD8+ T cells from PBMCs. The source of these receptors is a human donor with multiple sclerosis.

The V call is TRBV6-5, the J call TRBJ2-7; 9 bases are a match to TRBD1. Per germline, CDR1 MNHEY and CDR2 SVGAGI. J lost 2 bases, V lost 6 bases, and 8 bases had no gene match. The CDR3 consists of 15 residues. The CDR3, as DNA: TGTGCCAGCAGCTACGGGACAGGGCTACCCTACGAGCAGTACTTC. Encoded protein: CASSYGTGLPYEQYF.

The chain is built from TRBV10-2 and TRBJ1-3; the D is unclear. The V end was cut by 0 bases, the J end by 3 bases, with 6 bases between. CDR3 length equals 14 residues. The V gene's germline CDR1 is WSHSY and CDR2 SAAADI. DNA for the CDR3: TGCGCCAGCAGTGAGTCGGGGTATGGAAACACCATATATTTT. Its translation: CASSESGYGNTIYF.

The J gene is TRBJ2-6, the V gene TRBV5-1, with 11 bases identical to TRBD1. The CDR3 length is 17 residues. V shed 4 bases and J 0 bases; nucleotides not matched to a gene: 3. Germline CDR1 reads SGHRS; CDR2 reads YFSETQ. The CDR3 sequence: CASSKGQGGSGANVLTF. CDR3 coding DNA: TGCGCCAGCAGCAAGGGACAGGGGGGCTCTGGGGCCAACGTCCTGACTTTC.

This chain links TRBV29-1 with TRBJ2-7, with D possibly TRBD2 on 6 matching bases. This CDR3 spans 12 amino acids. V was pared by 4 bases and J by 3 bases, with 10 bases between. CDR1 SQVTM and CDR2 ANQGSEA come from the germline V gene. This CDR3 reads CSVGDSFYEQYF. The CDR3 DNA follows: TGCAGCGTTGGGGACTCCTTCTACGAGCAGTACTTC.

The sample holds a few counts of this clonotype. The chain employs TRBV7-6 and TRBJ2-7; a weak D match, TRBD2 (6 bases). V shed 0 bases and J shed 0 bases, with 9 bases lying between them. Germline V gene lookup returns CDR1 SGHVS and CDR2 FNYEAQ. CDR3 length: 15 residues. The CDR3 coding sequence is TGTGCCAGCAGCTTAGCGGAGGGTCTCTCCTACGAGCAGTACTTC. This translates into CASSLAEGLSYEQYF.

This sequence joins TRBV27 and TRBJ2-1; unclear D gene. CDR1 and CDR2 (germline): MNHEY, SMNVEV (reference sequence). The length of the CDR3 is 13 residues. V was pared by 11 bases and J by 1 base, with 12 bases between. Written as DNA, the CDR3 is TGTGCCGGTACCTCCGGGTCCTACAATGAGCAGTTCTTC. It specifies CAGTSGSYNEQFF.

The gene calls are TRBV7-2 and TRBJ2-7, with TRBD2 identical over 8 bases. The CDR3 has 16 amino acids. Unmatched junction bases numbered 9, after V lost 2 bases and J lost 3 bases. Germline CDR1 SGHTA, CDR2 FQGNSA. In nucleotides, the CDR3 is TGTGCCAGCAGCTTACCCGCTAGCGGGCGCCGCTACGAGCAGTACTTC. Amino acid sequence: CASSLPASGRRYEQYF. The full variable domain, rest sourced from reference TRBV7-2 and TRBJ2-7, is GAGVSQSPSNKVTEKGKDVELRCDPISGHTALYWYRQSLGQGLEFLIYFQGNSAPDKSGLPSDRFSAERTGGSVSTLTIQRTQQEDSAVYLCASSLPASGRRYEQYFGPGTRLTVT.

This clonotype was seen just once. The CDR3 here is CAWGQSSAEQYF. The CDR3 region has the DNA TGTGCCTGGGGTCAATCTAGCGCCGAGCAGTACTTC. The chain uses TRBV30 and TRBJ2-7; a weak D match, TRBD2 (6 bases). This CDR3 is built from 12 residues. Trimming left V 5 bases short and J 6 bases short, with 14 bases between. The germline V gene has CDR1 GTSNPN and CDR2 SVGIG (reference sequence). Based on the CDR3 plus reference TRBV30 and TRBJ2-7, the full variable domain is SQTIHQWPATLVQPVGSPLSLECTVEGTSNPNLYWYRQAAGRGLQLLFYSVGIGQISSEVPQNLSASRPQDRQFILSSKKLLLSDSGFYLCAWGQSSAEQYFGPGTRLTVT.

The gene calls are TRBV4-1 and TRBJ1-1; D call uncertain. The V and J ends lost 4 bases and 1 base respectively, with 10 bases between them. Per germline, CDR1 MGHRA and CDR2 YSYEKL. This CDR3 has 14 amino acids. CDR3 in DNA: TGCGCCAGCAGCCCCCCGCAGTGGAACACTGAAGCTTTCTTT. Amino acids: CASSPPQWNTEAFF.

The V call is TRBV9, the J call TRBJ2-1; D may be TRBD2 (6 bases). V was trimmed by 1 base and J by 6 bases, leaving 14 bases between them. Germline assignment: CDR1 SGDLS and CDR2 YYNGEE. This CDR3 spans 15 amino acids. As DNA, the CDR3 is TGTGCCAGCAGCGTATCGGGCGGGGTTATCAATGAGCAGTTCTTC. Translated: CASSVSGGVINEQFF.

The chain employs TRBV27 and TRBJ2-5; D is perhaps TRBD2 (5 bases). The ends were cut back, 10 bases at V and 7 bases at J, with 16 bases in the middle. CDR3 length equals 12 residues. Germline V gene sequence: CDR1 MNHEY, CDR2 SMNVEV (reference sequence). This CDR3 is CATPPGKGTQYF. The CDR3 bases are TGTGCCACCCCCCCCGGGAAGGGGACCCAGTACTTC.

This sequence joins TRBV2 and TRBJ2-7; TRBD2 aligns across 7 bases. V shed 5 bases, J shed 7 bases, and the junction held 11 bases outside the gene matches. Germline V CDR1 and CDR2: SNHLY, FYNNEI. The CDR3 is 14 residues long. The CDR3: CASSKRDPPGEQYF. The DNA for the CDR3 is TGTGCCAGCAGTAAGCGGGACCCTCCGGGGGAGCAGTACTTC.

This sequence joins TRBV30 and TRBJ2-1; 7 bases align to TRBD2. Germline V CDR1 and CDR2: GTSNPN, SVGIG (reference sequence). The CDR3 spans 16 residues. Trimming took 2 bases from V and 0 from J; bases not matched to a gene: 7. Here the CDR3 reads CAWSRRRETSYNEQFF. CDR3 DNA sequence: TGTGCCTGGAGTAGGAGGCGGGAGACCTCCTACAATGAGCAGTTCTTC.

The chain recombines TRBV4-1 with TRBJ2-5; a weak D match, TRBD2 (5 bases). With 4 bases removed from V and 0 bases from J, the gap between germline ends came to 12 bases. Looked up from germline, CDR1 is MGHRA and CDR2 is YSYEKL. The CDR3 totals 15 residues. CDR3 sequence (DNA): TGCGCCAGCAGCCCCTGGGGAGCGGACCAAGAGACCCAGTACTTC. Protein: CASSPWGADQETQYF.

This clonotype was seen a single time. The chain uses TRBV7-2 and TRBJ1-1; D not resolved. V gave up 1 base and J gave up 0 bases, with 15 bases separating them. This CDR3 contains 17 residues. CDR1 is SGHTA, CDR2 FQGNSA, per germline. For the CDR3, the DNA is TGTGCCAGCAGCTTAGTTCCGGTAGGAGGGATGAACACTGAAGCTTTCTTT. Its translation is CASSLVPVGGMNTEAFF.

CDR3 in amino acids: CAVTGGQGLNEKLFF. The DNA of the CDR3 is TGTGCCGTCACGGGAGGACAGGGATTAAATGAAAAACTGTTTTTT. The J gene is TRBJ1-4, the V gene TRBV7-9, with TRBD1 matching over 8 bases. The CDR3 spans 15 residues. The V and J ends lost 11 bases and 5 bases, in that order; junction bases with no gene match: 13. Germline CDR1 is SEHNR and CDR2 is FQNEAQ (reference sequence).